This T cell receptor beta chain is drawn from a study of blood T cell repertoires in COVID-19. Repertoires were generated with immunoSEQ multiplex PCR, while TCRdb's copy carries only in-frame clones and drops some. This table has under 110,000 clones, 85% appearing once. Per the germline V gene, CDR1 is SGDLS and CDR2 is YYNGEE. This CDR3 contains 17 residues. After removal of 3 bases from V and 2 bases from J, the junction contained 12 bases not matched to a gene. The TCR sequence derives from an older woman with active or convalescent COVID-19. The chain has TRBV9 and TRBJ2-3; 7 bases fit TRBD2. Sequencing was carried out using peripheral blood. The CDR3: CASSAIGGDYTTDTQYF. CDR3 sequence (DNA): TGTGCCAGCAGCGCGATTGGGGGGGACTACACCACAGATACGCAGTATTTT.